The clone carrying this TCR beta chain was seen a handful of times. Its antigen is currently unknown. This record belongs to a study of vaccination and CD4 T cells after COVID-19. As for the study in general: Overlapping spike pools from SARS-CoV-2 and HCoV-NL63, HCoV-OC43 and HCoV-229E served as culture stimuli.

Regarding treatment: approximately 10-day PBMC culture with coronavirus spike peptide pools or control peptides (ViraFEST assay). Sequenced with the Oncomine TCR Beta short-read assay was DNA taken from cultured CD4+ T cells. Using the QIAamp micro DNA kit, genomic DNA was extracted from the CD4+ T cells that had been cultured. TCRdb processed the PCR reads anew with MiXCR; each CDR3 protein has one entry. The data show approximately 20,000 distinct CDR3 sequences, about 21% seen once. This CDR3 contains 15 residues. The V end was cut by 5 bases, the J end by 5 bases, with 16 bases between. Per germline, CDR1 LNHDA and CDR2 SQIVND (reference sequence).

Source material: cultured CD4+ T cells from blood. The TCR was taken from a human donor with COVID-19. The rearrangement joins TRBV19 to TRBJ2-1, with a tentative D call TRBD1 (6 bases). CDR3 sequence: CASSPPHRDDNEQFF. Here the CDR3 DNA reads TGTGCCAGTAGTCCGCCACACAGGGATGACAATGAGCAGTTCTTC.